This T cell receptor (beta chain) is drawn from a study of T cell changes during pregnancy in multiple sclerosis. Libraries were prepared by immunoSEQ multiplex PCR; TCRdb keeps only in-frame clonotypes and omits some of them. The sample records fewer than 55,000 clones, 80% to 95% being singletons. CDR1 and CDR2 (germline): SGHVS, FQNEAQ. Trimming at V came to 1 base and at J to 5 bases, leaving 6 bases not matched to a gene. CDR3 length: 16 residues. The sample was peripheral blood, taken after pregnancy. This chain links TRBV7-8 with TRBJ2-2; 8 positions match TRBD2. The clonotype was recovered from a female donor with multiple sclerosis, enrolled in a pregnancy study. The CDR3 DNA reads as TGTGCCAGCAGCTTAGAAGAGCGGGGGATAACCGGGGAGCTGTTTTTT. As protein: CASSLEERGITGELFF.